The sequence of this T cell receptor beta chain was determined in a study of blood T cell repertoires in COVID-19. Participants were aged about 18 to 90 years, lived in 24 US areas, and enrolled virtually. The table came from immunoSEQ multiplex PCR; TCRdb's copy has only in-frame clones and leaves some out. This sample carries about 440,000 clones, 70% to 90% of them seen once, and the ten largest clones take 1.5% to 2%. Germline CDR1 and CDR2: MNHEY and SMNVEV (reference sequence). Losses at the gene ends were 2 bases for V and 4 bases for J; bases not matched to a gene: 6. The CDR3 consists of 16 residues.

This TCR was sampled from a woman aged 18-35 years with acute COVID-19. This sequence joins TRBV27 and TRBJ2-1; 9 bases line up with TRBD2. Sample: PBMCs or T cells enriched from blood (not recorded which). For the CDR3, the DNA is TGTGCCAGCAGTTTAGGTAGCGGGGGCCTTTACAATGAGCAGTTCTTC. Encoded protein: CASSLGSGGLYNEQFF.